The source of this T cell receptor (beta chain) is a study of T cell clones after liver transplantation. Study-wide context: TCRbeta sequencing after a pre-transplant mixed lymphocyte reaction identified graft-donor-reactive clones, later tracked in post-transplant blood. Tolerance: complete withdrawal held at least one year, liver enzymes staying within twice normal.

Study findings and constraints: Graft donor-reactive T cells possibly entered the graft instead of undergoing deletion.

CD3+CD4+ and CD3+CD8+ cells were FACS-sorted from thawed unstimulated PBMCs. This table comes from immunoSEQ multiplex PCR, and its TCRdb copy is limited to in-frame clones, with some not included. The table lists around 120,000 clones, roughly nine tenths of them singletons. A word on this clone: Its antigen is as yet unknown.

J was trimmed by 4 bases and V by 4 bases; bases with no gene match: 12. Germline V gene data show CDR1 as SGHTA and CDR2 as FQGTGA. The CDR3 contains 17 residues. The input for sequencing was CD4+ T cells from blood, taken 12 months after liver transplant. The sequence came from a human patient who received a liver transplant. Some T cells may be the graft donor's. The J gene is TRBJ1-1, the V gene TRBV7-3, with 10 bases matching TRBD1. In nucleotides, the CDR3 is TGTGCCAGCAGCTCGACAGGGGGCATTTGGCCAGGCACTGAAGCTTTCTTT. Protein: CASSSTGGIWPGTEAFF.